The 21 T cell receptor beta chains presented below share a single source sample, sequenced in a study of immune cell composition in non-small cell lung cancer. Generated by immunoSEQ multiplex PCR, the TCRdb table keeps only in-frame clones and is missing some. The repertoire has around 4,400 clones, around 78% of them found once; the top ten carry roughly 15%. The sequencing input was lung tumor tissue. Receptor source: a human donor with non-small cell lung cancer.

The rearrangement uses TRBV15 and TRBJ2-1, with TRBD1 matching over 9 bases. The CDR3 spans 15 residues. V shed 1 base and J 5 bases; nucleotides not matched to a gene: 3. Germline V gene sequence: CDR1 LNHNV, CDR2 YYDKDF (reference sequence). CDR3 loop: CATSRAGQGNNEQFF. The CDR3 DNA reads as TGTGCCACCAGCAGAGCGGGACAGGGTAACAATGAGCAGTTCTTC.

The J gene is TRBJ1-1, the V gene TRBV7-2, with D possibly being TRBD1 (5 bases). CDR1 is SGHTA and CDR2 is FQGNSA in the germline V gene. V lost 5 bases to trimming and J lost 6 bases, with 19 bases between them. The CDR3 covers 15 residues. In DNA, the CDR3 is TGTGCCAGCAGCGAGCGTCCCCAGGGTTTGGCTGAAGCTTTCTTT. It is translated as CASSERPQGLAEAFF.

V usage is TRBV9 and J usage is TRBJ2-3; a weak D match, TRBD2 (6 bases). The CDR3 is 15 residues long. The V end lost 4 bases, the J end lost 3 bases, and 15 bases lay between the germline ends. CDR1 is SGDLS and CDR2 is YYNGEE in the germline V gene. CDR3 residues: CASSPRRERTDTQYF. The CDR3 coding sequence is TGTGCCAGCAGCCCCCGGAGGGAGCGAACAGATACGCAGTATTTT.

The chain recombines TRBV7-3 with TRBJ2-2; TRBD1 agrees at 8 bases. V trimming: 1 base; J trimming: 4 bases; junction bases outside the gene matches: 2. The length of the CDR3 is 15 residues. Germline CDR1 is SGHTA and CDR2 is FQGTGA. The CDR3 region has the DNA TGTGCCAGCAGCTTAAGCGGACAGGGCACCGGGGAGCTGTTTTTT. This gives the protein CASSLSGQGTGELFF.

The rearrangement links TRBV28 to TRBJ2-3, with D tentatively TRBD2 (7 bases). Germline lookup yields CDR1 MDHEN and CDR2 SYDVKM. The V end was cut by 6 bases, the J end by 4 bases, with 17 bases between. The CDR3 contains 15 residues. The CDR3 protein is CASRGGAGWSDTQYF. CDR3 bases: TGTGCCAGCAGGGGGGGGGCGGGTTGGTCAGATACGCAGTATTTT.

The V and J genes are TRBV9 and TRBJ2-3; possible D gene TRBD1, 5 bases. V lost 5 bases, J lost 0 bases, and 7 bases lay in between. This CDR3 is 13 amino acids long. The germline V gene has CDR1 SGDLS and CDR2 YYNGEE. CDR3 nucleotides: TGTGCCAGCAGGGGGCCTAGCACAGATACGCAGTATTTT. Its translation: CASRGPSTDTQYF.

The V and J genes are TRBV2 and TRBJ2-1; D may be TRBD2 (6 bases). V lost 7 bases, J lost 4 bases, and 11 bases lay in between. Germline V CDR1 and CDR2: SNHLY, FYNNEI. The CDR3 has 13 residues. The CDR3 protein is CASTPGEYNEQFF. In nucleotides, the CDR3 is TGTGCCAGCACCCCGGGAGAATACAATGAGCAGTTCTTC.

The CDR3 bases are TGTGCCAGCAGCCTAGGCGTTGTTGCGGGGGGGCCCTACGAGCAGTACTTC. Its translation: CASSLGVVAGGPYEQYF. J is TRBJ2-7 and V is TRBV7-8; 9 bases map to TRBD2. J gave up 2 bases and V 5 bases, and 13 bases lay outside the gene matches. The germline V gene has CDR1 SGHVS and CDR2 FQNEAQ. The CDR3 is made up of 17 amino acids.

This chain connects TRBV23-1 to TRBJ2-3; possibly TRBD2 for D (5 bases). TRBV23-1 falls under the ORF class, with uncertain function. V dropped 9 bases and J dropped 2 bases, with 15 bases sitting between them. This CDR3 is 14 amino acids long. The CDR3 bases are TGCGCCAGTCCCTTAGGAGGTCACACAGATACGCAGTATTTT. Amino acids: CASPLGGHTDTQYF.

This clone appeared a single time. The V gene is TRBV28, the J gene TRBJ1-2; D is ambiguous. V was shortened by 8 bases and J by 0 bases, with 7 bases between the two germline ends. Germline loops: CDR1 MDHEN, CDR2 SYDVKM. This CDR3 region has 12 residues. CDR3 in DNA: TGTGCCAGCCGGAGGTCTAACTATGGCTACACCTTC. This sequence encodes CASRRSNYGYTF.

The rearrangement joins TRBV4-1 to TRBJ2-1; D gene unclear. Deletions cut 0 bases from V and 9 bases from J, with 9 bases between. This CDR3 is 13 amino acids long. The V gene's germline CDR1 is MGHRA and CDR2 YSYEKL. The CDR3 coding sequence is TGCGCCAGCAGCCAAGATCGCGCCCTTGAGCAGTTCTTC. It specifies CASSQDRALEQFF.

This rearrangement joins TRBV18 to TRBJ2-5, with D possibly matching TRBD2 (5 bases). This CDR3 region has 13 residues. Trimming left V 3 bases short and J 2 bases short, with 7 bases between. Germline-derived CDR1 and CDR2 are KGHSH and LQKENI. The CDR3 here is CASSPSEQETQYF. The CDR3 DNA sequence: TGTGCCAGCTCACCTAGCGAGCAAGAGACCCAGTACTTC.

This rearrangement joins TRBV2 to TRBJ1-5, with D perhaps matching TRBD1 (6 bases). Trimming took off 7 bases at V and 0 bases at J, with 13 bases between the two ends. The CDR3 covers 15 residues. Germline-derived CDR1 and CDR2 are SNHLY and FYNNEI. CDR3 nucleotides: TGTGCCAGCACTCCACAGGGCCTTAGCAATCAGCCCCAGCATTTT. Translation: CASTPQGLSNQPQHF. Full variable domain (missing parts from reference TRBV2 and TRBJ1-5): EPEVTQTPSHQVTQMGQEVILRCVPISNHLYFYWYRQILGQKVEFLVSFYNNEISEKSEIFDDQFSVERPDGSNFTLKIRSTKLEDSAMYFCASTPQGLSNQPQHFGDGTRLSIL.

This clone was seen only a few times. The chain employs TRBV5-8 and TRBJ2-7; 8 nucleotides align to TRBD2. V shed 0 bases, J shed 3 bases, and the junction held 5 bases outside the gene matches. This CDR3 contains 15 residues. The germline V gene encodes CDR1 SGHTS and CDR2 YDEGEE. DNA of the CDR3: TGTGCCAGCAGCTTGGACTTACGGGGGGGCTACGAGCAGTACTTC. It specifies CASSLDLRGGYEQYF.

This clone appeared a single time. The chain is built from TRBV11-3 and TRBJ1-1; 8 bases agree with TRBD1. The V gene's germline CDR1 is SGHNT and CDR2 YENEEA. The V and J ends lost 8 bases and 4 bases, in that order; junction bases with no gene match: 6. This CDR3 has 13 amino acids. DNA of the CDR3: TGTGCCAGCGGACAGGGTATGGGCACTGAAGCTTTCTTT. It specifies CASGQGMGTEAFF.

Here the CDR3 reads CASSQEINTAGANVLTF. CDR3 nucleotides: TGCGCCAGCAGCCAAGAAATCAACACAGCTGGGGCCAACGTCCTGACTTTC. The V and J genes are TRBV4-3 and TRBJ2-6, with no clear D. Trimming pared 0 bases from V and 2 bases from J, leaving 11 bases between. The CDR3 runs 17 residues. Germline CDR1 LGHNA, CDR2 YSLEER.

The genes are TRBV5-1 and TRBJ2-7; D possibly corresponds to TRBD2 (7 bases). Germline assignment: CDR1 SGHRS and CDR2 YFSETQ. Trimming took 4 bases from V and 2 from J, leaving 19 bases between them. The CDR3 covers 16 residues. CDR3 sequence: CASSRPNGGPAYEQYF. In DNA, the CDR3 is TGCGCCAGCAGCCGCCCAAACGGGGGGCCCGCCTACGAGCAGTACTTC.

The V gene is TRBV27, the J gene TRBJ2-7, with 9 bases that match TRBD1. This CDR3 spans 15 amino acids. The V segment lost 7 bases and the J segment 4 bases; nucleotides outside the gene matches: 11. In germline, CDR1 is MNHEY, CDR2 SMNVEV (reference sequence). The CDR3 protein is CASTLKGTGPYEQYF. CDR3 DNA sequence: TGTGCCAGCACCTTAAAGGGGACAGGGCCATACGAGCAGTACTTC.

V and J are TRBV7-8 and TRBJ2-3, with D possibly matching TRBD2 (6 bases). Trimming shortened V by 5 bases and J by 2 bases, and 20 bases separated the two germline ends. This CDR3 region has 17 residues. The germline gives CDR1 SGHVS, CDR2 FQNEAQ. The CDR3 DNA sequence: TGTGCCAGCAGCCTCGATCTTTCGGGACTTCACACAGATACGCAGTATTTT. As protein: CASSLDLSGLHTDTQYF. The complete variable domain, with remaining parts taken from reference TRBV7-8 and TRBJ2-3, reads GAGVSQSPRYKVAKRGQDVALRCDPISGHVSLFWYQQALGQGPEFLTYFQNEAQLDKSGLPSDRFFAERPEGSVSTLKIQRTQQEDSAVYLCASSLDLSGLHTDTQYFGPGTRLTVL.

The gene calls are TRBV30 and TRBJ1-3, with D uncertain. V was cut by 1 base and J by 2 bases, with 6 bases left in between. CDR1 and CDR2 from the germline V gene are GTSNPN and SVGIG (reference sequence). This CDR3 is built from 13 residues. The CDR3 is CAWSGTTGNTIYF. The CDR3, as DNA: TGTGCCTGGAGTGGGACTACTGGAAACACCATATATTTT.

The chain combines TRBV29-1 with TRBJ2-3, with 9 bases matching TRBD1. V gave up 7 bases and J gave up 0 bases; unmatched junction bases: 5. Germline V gene data show CDR1 as SQVTM and CDR2 as ANQGSEA. This CDR3 is built from 14 residues. The CDR3 region has the DNA TGCAGCGGGAGGGGACAGGGAAGCACAGATACGCAGTATTTT. Amino acids: CSGRGQGSTDTQYF.